This paragraph reports one TCR beta chain. This specimen belongs to a study of shared clonotypes between healthy human individuals. With 4 bases clipped from V and 2 bases from J, the junction kept 2 bases outside the gene matches. This CDR3 is 15 amino acids long. Germline assignment: CDR1 LGHNA and CDR2 YSLEER. The authors split each subset's genomic DNA evenly across several immunoSEQ plates. Some clones are missing from TCRdb's copy, which holds only in-frame ones; the method was immunoSEQ multiplex PCR. The sample consists of roughly 660,000 clones, around 90% of them appearing once. This sequence was found in a man aged 18-30 years in good health. Some clones in this sample may be carry-over from other donors' samples. Sequenced sample: memory CD8+ T cells from PBMCs. Noted subset: CD45RO+ cells pooled with CCR7-negative TemRA cells. The gene calls are TRBV4-3 and TRBJ2-7; 13 bases align to TRBD2. The CDR3: CASSPGTSGTYEQYF. In DNA, the CDR3 is TGCGCCAGCAGCCCCGGGACTAGCGGGACCTACGAGCAGTACTTC.